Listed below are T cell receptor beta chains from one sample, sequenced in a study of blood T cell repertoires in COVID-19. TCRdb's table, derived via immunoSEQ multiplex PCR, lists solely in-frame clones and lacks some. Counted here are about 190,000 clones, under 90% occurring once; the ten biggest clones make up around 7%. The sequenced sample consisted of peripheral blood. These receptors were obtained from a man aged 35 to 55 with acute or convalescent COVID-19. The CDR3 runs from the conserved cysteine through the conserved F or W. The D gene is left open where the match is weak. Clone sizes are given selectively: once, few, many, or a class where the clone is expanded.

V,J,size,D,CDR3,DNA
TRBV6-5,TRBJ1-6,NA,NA,CASRWRAAVDSPLHF,TGTGCCAGCAGATGGCGGGCAGCTGTCGATTCACCCCTCCACTTT
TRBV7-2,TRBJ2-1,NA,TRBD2,CASSLLAGAYNEQFF,TGTGCCAGCAGCTTGCTAGCGGGGGCCTACAATGAGCAGTTCTTC
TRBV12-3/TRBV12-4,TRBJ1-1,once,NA,CASSFVNTEAFF,TGTGCCAGCAGTTTCGTGAACACTGAAGCTTTCTTT
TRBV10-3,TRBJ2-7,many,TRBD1,CAISDGLGSGGQDEQYF,TGTGCCATCAGTGATGGACTCGGGTCCGGGGGACAGGACGAGCAGTACTTC
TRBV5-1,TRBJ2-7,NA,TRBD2,CASSLSGDLSYEQYF,TGCGCCAGCAGCTTGAGCGGGGACCTCTCCTACGAGCAGTACTTC
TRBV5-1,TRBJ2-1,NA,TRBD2,CASSRTSGGYNEQFF,TGCGCCAGCTCAAGGACTAGCGGGGGCTACAATGAGCAGTTCTTC
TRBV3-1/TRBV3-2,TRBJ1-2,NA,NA,CASSQGRGQDGYTF,TGTGCCAGCAGCCAAGGGCGAGGGCAGGATGGCTACACCTTC
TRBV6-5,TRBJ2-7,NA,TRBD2,CASSYSGGLGEQYF,TGTGCCAGCAGTTACTCGGGAGGGTTGGGCGAGCAGTACTTC
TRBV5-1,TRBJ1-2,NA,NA,CASSLQEFYGYTF,TGCGCCAGCAGCTTACAGGAATTCTATGGCTACACCTTC
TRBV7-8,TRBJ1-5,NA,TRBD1,CASSEGQGGNQPQHF,TGTGCCAGCAGCGAAGGACAGGGTGGCAATCAGCCCCAGCATTTT